The sequence of this T cell receptor beta chain was determined in a study of Ad26.COV2.S vaccination and SARS-CoV-2 variants. Whole-study findings and limits: Total T cell responses may have been underestimated by the TCR breadth and depth analyses.

Generated by immunoSEQ multiplex PCR, the TCRdb table keeps only in-frame clones and is missing some. The data hold hundreds of thousands of clones, with approximately 92% observed a single time. This clone has a single count. Its antigen remains unknown. The treatment here: 15 to 20 received Ad26.COV2.S at low or high dose, single or two shots; five or six received placebo; per-sample allocation not given. Repertoires come from day 63 after the first vaccine or placebo injection. This CDR3 region has 12 residues. J was trimmed by 15 bases and V by 10 bases; bases with no gene match: 12. Germline lookup yields CDR1 MDHEN and CDR2 SYDVKM.

The receptor's source is a person aged 18-65 years who received the Ad26.COV2.S COVID-19 vaccine or a placebo. Sequencing was performed on peripheral blood, taken in a trial of Ad26.COV2.S vaccine versus placebo. This rearrangement joins TRBV28 to TRBJ1-6, with TRBD1 identical over 7 bases. CDR3 sequence (DNA): TGTGCCACCGCTACAGGGGAACCAAGCCTCCACTTT. Its protein product is CATATGEPSLHF.